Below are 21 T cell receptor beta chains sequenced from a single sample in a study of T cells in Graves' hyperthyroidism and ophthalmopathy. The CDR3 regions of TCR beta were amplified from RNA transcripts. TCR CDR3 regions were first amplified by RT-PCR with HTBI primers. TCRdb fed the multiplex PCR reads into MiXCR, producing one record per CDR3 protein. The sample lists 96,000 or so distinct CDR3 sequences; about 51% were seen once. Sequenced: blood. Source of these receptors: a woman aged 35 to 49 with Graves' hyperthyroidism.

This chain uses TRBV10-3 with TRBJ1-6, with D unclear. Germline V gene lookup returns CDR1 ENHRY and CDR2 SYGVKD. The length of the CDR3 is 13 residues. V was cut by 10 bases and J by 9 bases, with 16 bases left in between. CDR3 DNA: TGTGCCAACAACCAGATCTGGGGTTCACCCCTCCACTTT. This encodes CANNQIWGSPLHF.

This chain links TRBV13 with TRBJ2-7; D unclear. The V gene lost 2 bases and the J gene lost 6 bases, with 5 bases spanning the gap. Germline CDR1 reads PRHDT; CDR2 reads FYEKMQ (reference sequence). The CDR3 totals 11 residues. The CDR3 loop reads CASSLPCEQYF. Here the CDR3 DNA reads TGTGCCAGCAGCTTACCGTGCGAGCAGTACTTC.

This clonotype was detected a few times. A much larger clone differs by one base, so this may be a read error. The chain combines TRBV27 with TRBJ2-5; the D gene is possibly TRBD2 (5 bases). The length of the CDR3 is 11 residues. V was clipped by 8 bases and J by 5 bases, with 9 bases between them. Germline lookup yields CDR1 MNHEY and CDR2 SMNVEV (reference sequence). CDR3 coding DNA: TGTGCCAGCCCGGGGAACGAGACCCAGTACTTC. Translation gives CASPGNETQYF.

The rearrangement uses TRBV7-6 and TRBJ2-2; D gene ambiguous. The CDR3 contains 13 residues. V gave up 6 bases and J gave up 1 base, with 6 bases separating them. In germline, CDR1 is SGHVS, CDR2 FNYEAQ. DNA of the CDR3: TGTGCCAGCAGAGCAGGGAACACCGGGGAGCTGTTTTTT. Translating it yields CASRAGNTGELFF.

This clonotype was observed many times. The CDR3 sequence is CASSFGVGTDTQYF. Written as DNA, the CDR3 is TGTGCCAGCAGCTTCGGGGTAGGCACAGATACGCAGTATTTT. This rearrangement joins TRBV7-6 to TRBJ2-3; maybe TRBD2 (5 bases). Trimming stripped 3 bases from V and 1 base from J, with 8 bases between. Germline CDR1 SGHVS, CDR2 FNYEAQ. This CDR3 is 14 amino acids long.

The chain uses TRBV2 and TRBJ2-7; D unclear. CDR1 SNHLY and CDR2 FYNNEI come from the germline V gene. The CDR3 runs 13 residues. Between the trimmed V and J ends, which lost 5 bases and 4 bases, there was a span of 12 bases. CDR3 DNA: TGTGCCAGCAGTCTCAATGACGGATACGAGCAGTACTTC. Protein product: CASSLNDGYEQYF. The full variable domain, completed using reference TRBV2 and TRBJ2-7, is EPEVTQTPSHQVTQMGQEVILRCVPISNHLYFYWYRQILGQKVEFLVSFYNNEISEKSEIFDDQFSVERPDGSNFTLKIRSTKLEDSAMYFCASSLNDGYEQYFGPGTRLTVT.

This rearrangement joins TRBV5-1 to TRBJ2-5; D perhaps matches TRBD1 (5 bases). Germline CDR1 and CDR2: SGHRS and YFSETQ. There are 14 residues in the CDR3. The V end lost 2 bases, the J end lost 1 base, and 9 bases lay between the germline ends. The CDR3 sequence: CASSLTGAQETQYF. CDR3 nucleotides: TGCGCCAGCAGCTTAACAGGTGCCCAAGAGACCCAGTACTTC. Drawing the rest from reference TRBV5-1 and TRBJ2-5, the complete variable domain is KAGVTQTPRYLIKTRGQQVTLSCSPISGHRSVSWYQQTPGQGLQFLFEYFSETQRNKGNFPGRFSGRQFSNSRSEMNVSTLELGDSALYLCASSLTGAQETQYFGPGTRLLVL.

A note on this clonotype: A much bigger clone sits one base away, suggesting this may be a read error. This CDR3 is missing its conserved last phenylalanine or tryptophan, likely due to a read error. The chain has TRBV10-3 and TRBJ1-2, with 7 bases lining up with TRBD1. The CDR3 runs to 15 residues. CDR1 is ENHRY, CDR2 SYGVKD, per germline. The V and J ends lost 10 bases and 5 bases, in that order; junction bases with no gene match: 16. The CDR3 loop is CASSPAGGGSYGYTL. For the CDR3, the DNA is TGTGCCAGCAGCCCGGCGGGAGGGGGCTCTTATGGCTACACCCTC.

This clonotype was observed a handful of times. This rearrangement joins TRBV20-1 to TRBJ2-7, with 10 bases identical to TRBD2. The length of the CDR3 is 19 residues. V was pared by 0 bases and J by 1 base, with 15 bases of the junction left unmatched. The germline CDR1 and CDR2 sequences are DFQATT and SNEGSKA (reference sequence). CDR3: CSARDLGRLAGVASYEQYF. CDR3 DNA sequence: TGCAGTGCTAGAGATCTTGGGCGGCTAGCGGGAGTAGCGTCCTACGAGCAGTACTTC.

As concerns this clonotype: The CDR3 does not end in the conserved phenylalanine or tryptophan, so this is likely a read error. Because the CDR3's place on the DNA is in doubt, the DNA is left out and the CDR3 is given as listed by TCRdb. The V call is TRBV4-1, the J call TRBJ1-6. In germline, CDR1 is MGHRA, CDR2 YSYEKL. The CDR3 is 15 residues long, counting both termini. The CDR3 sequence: CASSQDPTRDSPPHL.

CDR3 loop: CASSFGGVPGANVLTF. The CDR3 DNA reads as TGTGCCAGCAGCTTCGGCGGTGTGCCTGGGGCCAACGTCCTGACTTTC. This sequence joins TRBV5-5 and TRBJ2-6; D not resolved. The germline V and J ends were trimmed by 2 bases and 2 bases, with 11 bases remaining between them. This CDR3 contains 16 residues. Germline-derived CDR1 and CDR2 are SGHKS and YYEKEE (reference sequence). Full variable domain (outside the CDR3, taken from reference TRBV5-5 and TRBJ2-6): DAGVTQSPTHLIKTRGQQVTLRCSPISGHKSVSWYQQVLGQGPQFIFQYYEKEERGRGNFPDRFSARQFPNYSSELNVNALLLGDSALYLCASSFGGVPGANVLTFGAGSRLTVL.

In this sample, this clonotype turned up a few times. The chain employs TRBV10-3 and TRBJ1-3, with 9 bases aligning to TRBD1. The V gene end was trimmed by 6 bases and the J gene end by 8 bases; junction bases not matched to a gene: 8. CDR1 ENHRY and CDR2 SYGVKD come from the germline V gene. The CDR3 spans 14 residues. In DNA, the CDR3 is TGTGCCATCAGATCTTCCGGGGACAGGGACACCATATATTTT. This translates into CAIRSSGDRDTIYF.

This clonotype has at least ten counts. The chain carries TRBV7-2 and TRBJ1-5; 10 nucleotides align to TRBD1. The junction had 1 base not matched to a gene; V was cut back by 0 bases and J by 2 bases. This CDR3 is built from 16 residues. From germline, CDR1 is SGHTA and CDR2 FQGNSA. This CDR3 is CASSLAGTGGNQPQHF. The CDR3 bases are TGTGCCAGCAGCTTAGCTGGGACAGGGGGCAATCAGCCCCAGCATTTT.

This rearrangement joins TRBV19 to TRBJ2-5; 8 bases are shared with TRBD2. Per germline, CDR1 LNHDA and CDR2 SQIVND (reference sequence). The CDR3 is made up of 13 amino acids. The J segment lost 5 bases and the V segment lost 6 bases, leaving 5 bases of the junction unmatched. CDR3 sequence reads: CASSGRAYETQYF. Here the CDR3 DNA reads TGTGCCAGTAGCGGGAGGGCCTATGAGACCCAGTACTTC.

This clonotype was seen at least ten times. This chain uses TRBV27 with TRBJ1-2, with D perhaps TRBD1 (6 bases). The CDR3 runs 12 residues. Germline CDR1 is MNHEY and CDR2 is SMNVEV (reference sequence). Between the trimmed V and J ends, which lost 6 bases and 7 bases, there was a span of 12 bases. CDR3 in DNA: TGTGCCAGCAGCACAGGGTCTTCTGGCTACACCTTC. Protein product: CASSTGSSGYTF.

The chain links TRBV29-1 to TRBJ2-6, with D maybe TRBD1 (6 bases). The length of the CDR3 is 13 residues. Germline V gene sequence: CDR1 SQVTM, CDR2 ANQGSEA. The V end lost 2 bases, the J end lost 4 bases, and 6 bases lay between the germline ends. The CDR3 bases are TGCAGCGTTGAAAGGGGGGGGGCCAACGTCCTGACTTTC. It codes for CSVERGGANVLTF.

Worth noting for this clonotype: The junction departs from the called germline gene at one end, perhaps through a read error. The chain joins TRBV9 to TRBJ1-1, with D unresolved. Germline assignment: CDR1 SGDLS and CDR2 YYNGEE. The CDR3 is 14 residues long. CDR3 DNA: TGTGCCTGCAGCGTTGTACCCTACGACGCTGAAGCTTTCTTT. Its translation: CACSVVPYDAEAFF.

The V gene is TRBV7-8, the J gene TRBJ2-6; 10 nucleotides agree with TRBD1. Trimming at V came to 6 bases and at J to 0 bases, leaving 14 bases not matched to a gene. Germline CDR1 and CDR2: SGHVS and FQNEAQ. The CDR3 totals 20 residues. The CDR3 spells CASSFWDRGSTLSGANVLTF. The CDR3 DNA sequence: TGTGCCAGCAGTTTTTGGGACAGGGGATCCACTCTCTCTGGGGCCAACGTCCTGACTTTC. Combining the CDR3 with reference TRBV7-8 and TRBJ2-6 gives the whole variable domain GAGVSQSPRYKVAKRGQDVALRCDPISGHVSLFWYQQALGQGPEFLTYFQNEAQLDKSGLPSDRFFAERPEGSVSTLKIQRTQQEDSAVYLCASSFWDRGSTLSGANVLTFGAGSRLTVL.

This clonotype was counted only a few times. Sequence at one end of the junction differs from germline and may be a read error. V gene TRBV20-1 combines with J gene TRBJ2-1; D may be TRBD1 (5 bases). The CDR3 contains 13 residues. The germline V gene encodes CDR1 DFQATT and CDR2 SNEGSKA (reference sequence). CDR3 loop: CSANGPTVNQQFF. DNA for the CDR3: TGCAGTGCTAACGGCCCGACAGTCAATCAGCAGTTCTTC.

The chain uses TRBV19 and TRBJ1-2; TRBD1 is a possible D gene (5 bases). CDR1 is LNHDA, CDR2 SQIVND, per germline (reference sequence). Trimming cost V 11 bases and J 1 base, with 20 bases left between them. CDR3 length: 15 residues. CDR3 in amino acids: CAWSLPGAVNYGYTF. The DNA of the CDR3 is TGTGCCTGGAGTCTCCCTGGGGCAGTTAACTATGGCTACACCTTC.

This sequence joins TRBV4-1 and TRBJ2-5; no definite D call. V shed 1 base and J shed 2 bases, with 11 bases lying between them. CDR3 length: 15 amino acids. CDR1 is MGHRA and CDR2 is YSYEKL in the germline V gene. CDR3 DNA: TGCGCCAGCAGCCAAGGTCCCGGGTCTCAAGAGACCCAGTACTTC. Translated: CASSQGPGSQETQYF.